The 22 T cell receptor beta chains in this list originate from one sample, sequenced in a study of a mutant IDH1 vaccine in newly diagnosed glioma. Time point in this sample: baseline, week 1 (first vaccination visit). The treatment was: pre-vaccination baseline after standard-of-care therapy. The assay was immunoSEQ multiplex PCR, and TCRdb's table has in-frame clones only and misses some. The sample records roughly 16,000 clones, approximately 80% being singletons. Sample: PBMCs, taken from a glioma patient treated with radiotherapy, temozolomide or both. These receptors originate from a man aged 40-49 years with glioma.

This clone was seen just once. This chain joins TRBV5-1 and TRBJ2-5, with 9 bases aligning to TRBD2. Matching the DNA end better, TRBJ2-7 makes the J call doubtful. The CDR3 length is 16 residues. Germline values: CDR1 SGHRS, CDR2 YFSETQ. CDR3 nucleotide sequence: TGCGCCAGCAGCTTATTACCGGGACTAGCCTCCTACGAGCAGTACTTC. Translated, it gives CASSLLPGLASYEQYF.

This chain connects TRBV7-5 to TRBJ2-1; the table gives TRBD2 as D, unverified against the DNA. TRBV7-5 is designated a pseudogene. CDR3 length: 20 residues. The CDR3 protein is CVRSSPRTSGTRPLFNEQFF. As DNA, the CDR3 is TGTGTCAGAAGCTCCCCCCGGACTAGCGGGACCCGGCCCCTTTTCAATGAGCAGTTCTTC.

The V gene is TRBV9, the J gene TRBJ1-1; D gene ambiguous. The V end was cut by 4 bases, the J end by 1 base, with 11 bases between. CDR1 SGDLS and CDR2 YYNGEE come from the germline V gene. This CDR3 has 14 amino acids. The CDR3 is CASSLRRTNTEAFF. The CDR3 region has the DNA TGTGCCAGCAGCCTCCGTCGGACGAACACTGAAGCTTTCTTT.

The chain recombines TRBV12-5 with TRBJ2-7; 11 bases map to TRBD2. The CDR3 totals 14 residues. CDR1 LGHNT and CDR2 FRNRAP come from the germline V gene. V was pared by 2 bases and J by 6 bases, with 3 bases of the junction left unmatched. The CDR3 DNA sequence: TGTGCTAGTGGTTTGTTAGCGGGAGGGGGCGAGCAGTACTTC. Its protein product is CASGLLAGGGEQYF.

This clone was recorded once. V is TRBV5-1 and J is TRBJ1-2, with D perhaps TRBD1 (6 bases). From germline, CDR1 is SGHRS and CDR2 YFSETQ. Trimming took 2 bases from V and 1 from J, leaving 12 bases between them. The CDR3 covers 15 residues. The CDR3 protein is CASSFSLQGNYGYTF. As DNA, the CDR3 is TGCGCCAGCAGCTTTAGCCTACAGGGTAACTATGGCTACACCTTC.

The chain uses TRBV27 and TRBJ1-2, with D perhaps matching TRBD1 (6 bases). This CDR3 comprises 13 residues. Between the trimmed V and J ends, which lost 7 bases and 7 bases, there was a span of 16 bases. Germline V gene data show CDR1 as MNHEY and CDR2 as SMNVEV (reference sequence). CDR3 coding DNA: TGTGCCAGCAAATCAACAGGGACTCCTGGCTACACCTTC. Translation: CASKSTGTPGYTF.

The chain employs TRBV11-2 and TRBJ2-1; TRBD1 aligns across 10 bases. V was pared by 1 base and J by 6 bases, with 3 bases of the junction left unmatched. This CDR3 is built from 15 residues. CDR1 and CDR2 from the germline V gene are SGHAT and FQNNGV. The CDR3 DNA reads TGTGCCAGCAGCTTAGGGGGGACAGGGGTCAATGAGCAGTTCTTC. Translating it yields CASSLGGTGVNEQFF.

This clone showed up just a few times. The chain combines TRBV7-9 with TRBJ1-1, with D possibly matching TRBD1 (5 bases). The CDR3 runs 12 residues. Per germline, CDR1 SEHNR and CDR2 FQNEAQ (reference sequence). V lost 11 bases to trimming and J lost 1 base, with 11 bases between them. CDR3 protein: CAAGDGNTEAFF. The CDR3 nucleotides are TGTGCCGCCGGGGACGGGAACACTGAAGCTTTCTTT. Full variable domain (remainder filled in from reference TRBV7-9 and TRBJ1-1): DTGVSQNPRHKITKRGQNVTFRCDPISEHNRLYWYRQTLGQGPEFLTYFQNEAQLEKSRLLSDRFSAERPKGSFSTLEIQRTEQGDSAMYLCAAGDGNTEAFFGQGTRLTVV.

The gene calls are TRBV11-2 and TRBJ2-7; D remains ambiguous. The CDR3 runs 13 residues. The germline V gene encodes CDR1 SGHAT and CDR2 FQNNGV. The ends were cut back, 1 base at V and 5 bases at J, with 9 bases in the middle. CDR3 DNA: TGTGCCAGCAGCTTAGGCCTTTCCAACGAGCAGTACGTC. Translating it yields CASSLGLSNEQYV.

CDR3: CASSLTSGRTYEQYF. CDR3 bases: TGTGCCAGCAGCCTCACTAGCGGGAGGACCTACGAGCAGTACTTC. The chain recombines TRBV6-6 with TRBJ2-7; 12 nucleotides align to TRBD2. Trimming removed 6 bases from V and 2 bases from J; junction bases left unmatched: 5. The CDR3 runs to 15 residues. The germline gives CDR1 MNHNY, CDR2 SVGAGI (reference sequence).

This chain joins TRBV11-1 and TRBJ2-1; D is uncertain. Per germline, CDR1 SGHAT and CDR2 FQDESV (reference sequence). Trimming shortened V by 5 bases and J by 0 bases, and 20 bases separated the two germline ends. The CDR3 is 18 residues long. The CDR3: CASSLPRTFASSYNEQFF. CDR3 DNA sequence: TGTGCCAGCAGCCTCCCCCGGACCTTTGCCAGCTCCTACAATGAGCAGTTCTTC.

This rearrangement joins TRBV29-1 to TRBJ1-5; D ambiguous. The CDR3 covers 12 residues. Trimming removed 4 bases at V and 5 bases at J, with 9 bases between. Germline assignment: CDR1 SQVTM and CDR2 ANQGSEA. The CDR3 nucleotides read TGCAGCGTTGGGGGTCAGGATCAGCCCCAGCATTTT. This codes for CSVGGQDQPQHF.

This chain connects TRBV11-3 to TRBJ2-1; tentatively, D is TRBD2 (7 bases). The CDR3 consists of 16 residues. Trimming cost V 7 bases and J 2 bases, with 18 bases left between them. Germline V gene data show CDR1 as SGHNT and CDR2 as YENEEA. CDR3 loop: CASTRRGAGAYNEQFF. The CDR3, as DNA: TGTGCCAGCACCCGCCGGGGGGCGGGAGCCTACAATGAGCAGTTCTTC.

The genes are TRBV4-1 and TRBJ1-4; D is undetermined. CDR1 MGHRA and CDR2 YSYEKL come from the germline V gene. The CDR3 extends over 12 amino acids. The V and J ends lost 3 bases and 5 bases respectively, with 4 bases between them. Written as DNA, the CDR3 is TGCGCCAGCAGCCAGGGCAATGAAAAACTGTTTTTT. Its translation: CASSQGNEKLFF.

The chain has TRBV19 and TRBJ1-5; D gene uncertain. Germline V gene lookup returns CDR1 LNHDA and CDR2 SQIVND (reference sequence). The CDR3 consists of 14 residues. The ends were cut back, 8 bases at V and 3 bases at J, with 14 bases in the middle. This CDR3 is CASQWGGNNQPQHF. The CDR3 nucleotides read TGTGCCAGTCAATGGGGTGGCAACAATCAGCCCCAGCATTTT.

The rearrangement uses TRBV5-4 and TRBJ2-6; the match to TRBD1 covers 11 bases. Unmatched junction bases numbered 8, after V lost 5 bases and J lost 4 bases. This CDR3 has 17 residues. CDR1 is SGHNT and CDR2 is YYREEE in the germline V gene (reference sequence). The CDR3 DNA sequence: TGTGCCAGCAGGTCGGGACAGGGGGTAAAAGGGGCCAACGTCCTGACTTTC. The encoded protein is CASRSGQGVKGANVLTF.

This clone was detected a few times. The chain carries TRBV15 and TRBJ2-7, with 7 positions matching TRBD1. V dropped 4 bases and J dropped 5; count of bases not matched to a gene: 8. CDR3 length: 14 amino acids. Germline V gene lookup returns CDR1 LNHNV and CDR2 YYDKDF (reference sequence). The CDR3 sequence: CATSIDLTGNEQYF. As DNA, the CDR3 is TGTGCCACCAGCATAGACCTGACAGGGAACGAGCAGTACTTC.

The CDR3, as DNA: TGTGCCAGCAGTCCCGGAAATACCGGGGAGCTGTTTTTT. Translated: CASSPGNTGELFF. The chain is built from TRBV27 and TRBJ2-2; D is uncertain. The germline V gene encodes CDR1 MNHEY and CDR2 SMNVEV (reference sequence). Trimming stripped 5 bases from V and 5 bases from J, with 9 bases between. The CDR3 is 13 amino acids.

The gene calls are TRBV30 and TRBJ2-7; tentative D call: TRBD2 (5 bases). V was shortened by 7 bases and J by 2 bases, with 18 bases between the two germline ends. Germline-derived CDR1 and CDR2 are GTSNPN and SVGIG (reference sequence). The CDR3 loop spans 14 amino acids. CDR3 coding DNA: TGTGCCTCGGAGGTGGGGTTCCCCACCTACGAGCAGTACGTC. Translating gives CASEVGFPTYEQYV.

The chain carries TRBV19 and TRBJ1-3; D not resolved. Trimming took 5 bases from V and 0 from J, leaving 14 bases between them. Per germline, CDR1 LNHDA and CDR2 SQIVND (reference sequence). The CDR3 loop spans 16 amino acids. This CDR3 is CASSLRSSSSGNTIYF. CDR3 nucleotides: TGTGCCAGTAGTCTTCGATCCTCGAGCTCTGGAAACACCATATATTTT. Full variable domain (missing parts from reference TRBV19 and TRBJ1-3): DGGITQSPKYLFRKEGQNVTLSCEQNLNHDAMYWYRQDPGQGLRLIYYSQIVNDFQKGDIAEGYSVSREKKESFPLTVTSAQKNPTAFYLCASSLRSSSSGNTIYFGEGSWLTVV.

The chain joins TRBV6-1 to TRBJ2-7; D gene uncertain. There are 16 residues in the CDR3. V dropped 0 bases and J dropped 0 bases, with 12 bases sitting between them. The germline gives CDR1 MNHNS, CDR2 SASEGT. The CDR3 nucleotides read TGTGCCAGCAGTGAAGCGCTTCCCTCAAGCTCCTACGAGCAGTACTTC. Amino acid sequence: CASSEALPSSSYEQYF.

The rearrangement joins TRBV5-4 to TRBJ2-1, with a tentative D call TRBD2 (6 bases). CDR1 is SGHNT, CDR2 YYREEE, per germline (reference sequence). This CDR3 has 12 amino acids. The V and J ends lost 3 bases and 7 bases respectively, with 8 bases between them. The CDR3: CASSSGENEQFF. The CDR3 nucleotides are TGTGCCAGCAGCTCGGGGGAGAATGAGCAGTTCTTC. The complete variable domain, with remaining parts taken from reference TRBV5-4 and TRBJ2-1, reads ETGVTQSPTHLIKTRGQQVTLRCSSQSGHNTVSWYQQALGQGPQFIFQYYREEENGRGNFPPRFSGLQFPNYSSELNVNALELDDSALYLCASSSGENEQFFGPGTRLTVL.